The clone carrying this T cell receptor (beta chain) appeared once. Its antigen is unidentified. The source of the sample is a study of cytomegalovirus exposure and HLA in healthy donors. Study-level background: It was reported in a later analysis that the same platform had been used for the 120 or so validation repertoires as for the roughly 670 first-cohort repertoires. Findings and caveats of the study: Among TCR beta chains, those listed as cytomegalovirus-associated numbered around 160. Reports showed the classifier diagnosing cytomegalovirus status with high specificity and sensitivity.

Germline loops: CDR1 ENHRY, CDR2 SYGVKD. V lost 6 bases, J lost 1 base, and 15 bases lay in between. CDR3 length: 16 amino acids. Sequencing was performed with immunoSEQ multiplex PCR; in TCRdb, only in-frame clones are kept and a portion is missing. The sample includes about 88,000 clones, around 82% of them seen just once. The chain has TRBV10-3 and TRBJ2-2, with D perhaps TRBD1 (5 bases). This TCR came from a woman under 30 in good health and CMV-seropositive. Sequenced material: PBMCs. The CDR3 DNA reads as TGTGCCATCAGCCCGAGACAGTCGGGGAACACCGGGGAGCTGTTTTTT. It encodes CAISPRQSGNTGELFF.